The rows below give T cell receptor beta chains drawn from one sample of a study of blood T cell repertoires in COVID-19. Profiling relied on immunoSEQ multiplex PCR, and the TCRdb table lists in-frame clones only, not all of them. The table includes about 140,000 clones, over 80% detected once. Input material: peripheral blood. All receptors come from a man aged 30 to 39 with COVID-19, enrolled during active disease. Each CDR3 is given without its conserved first and last residue. D genes are given only for firm matches.

TRBD1,TRBV6-5,13,TRBJ1-1,ASSYGTGRNTEAF
NA,TRBV19,14,TRBJ1-4,ASTQPRTAFVEKLF
NA,TRBV5-1,16,TRBJ2-7,ASSLIGGRSSLSYEQY
TRBD2,TRBV7-9,17,TRBJ2-2,ASSLGLAGLKMNTGELF
NA,TRBV28,13,TRBJ2-2,ASSYPGSRSGELF
NA,TRBV18,11,TRBJ1-5,ASSLRENQPQH
TRBD2,TRBV4-1,14,TRBJ2-7,ASSQDLEREKYEQY
NA,TRBV3-1/TRBV3-2,13,TRBJ2-1,ASSQDLDQFNEQF
NA,TRBV25-1,13,TRBJ2-1,ASRGGRTGYNEQF
TRBD1,TRBV9,12,TRBJ1-5,ASSAGTGGQPQH
TRBD2,TRBV9,14,TRBJ2-7,ASSPTPGGSYYEQY
NA,TRBV25-1,13,TRBJ1-1,ASSEGDGFYTEAF
NA,TRBV3-1/TRBV3-2,10,TRBJ2-4,ASSQRGNIQY
NA,TRBV11-1,12,TRBJ2-1,ASSSAQGYNEQF
NA,TRBV28,10,TRBJ1-2,ASSLRGYRDT
TRBD2,TRBV4-2,14,TRBJ2-1,ASSPTSGRLDNEQF
NA,TRBV5-4,14,TRBJ1-1,ASSFDISGRGTEAF
NA,TRBV2,10,TRBJ1-1,ASRGSTTEAF
NA,TRBV7-2,14,TRBJ1-1,ASSLFSYGGNTEAF
TRBD1,TRBV9,13,TRBJ1-6,ASSVLWTGETPLH
TRBD1,TRBV9,12,TRBJ2-5,ASSGQGTGETQY
TRBD1,TRBV11-1,10,TRBJ2-3,ASRATGGAQY
TRBD2,TRBV5-4,14,TRBJ2-7,ASSLISGGRAGEQY
TRBD1,TRBV7-9,14,TRBJ1-4,ASSLNGQGVDEKLF
TRBD1,TRBV3-1/TRBV3-2,12,TRBJ1-5,ASSHKQGAGPQH
TRBD1,TRBV11-2,11,TRBJ1-2,ASRPTGGYGYT
TRBD2,TRBV5-1,14,TRBJ2-2,ASSLIAGANTGELF
TRBD2,TRBV6-5,10,TRBJ2-5,ASISGGQTQY
TRBD1,TRBV5-1,10,TRBJ2-7,ASRQGPYEQY
TRBD1,TRBV6-1,13,TRBJ2-7,ASSEGTGLSYEQY
TRBD1,TRBV11-2,9,TRBJ1-1,ASSPDRVAF
NA,TRBV14,13,TRBJ2-1,ASSQVLGRYNEQF
TRBD1,TRBV5-1,14,TRBJ1-1,ASSLAAGGTNTEAF
TRBD1,TRBV11-2,13,TRBJ2-2,ASSYGQDYTGELF
TRBD2,TRBV5-1,11,TRBJ2-5,ASSSREGETQY
NA,TRBV30,10,TRBJ2-7,AQRGGTYEQY
TRBD1,TRBV4-1,14,TRBJ2-7,ASSQGGTGVSYEQY
NA,TRBV28,13,TRBJ1-2,ASRSGFGINYGYT
TRBD2,TRBV30,11,TRBJ2-1,AWTLAEYNEQF
TRBD2,TRBV7-3,14,TRBJ2-5,ASSLIGREAVETQY
TRBD1,TRBV4-1,11,TRBJ1-2,ASSQVQGEGYT
NA,TRBV2,14,TRBJ2-6,ASSVGRSSGANVLT
TRBD1,TRBV3-1/TRBV3-2,12,TRBJ2-4,ASSLGQGKNIQY
TRBD2,TRBV11-3,13,TRBJ2-1,ASSLGTSGRHEQF
TRBD2,TRBV11-2,13,TRBJ2-7,ASSLVGRASDEQY
TRBD2,TRBV7-2,12,TRBJ2-3,ASSPGTIADTQY
TRBD2,TRBV6-1,13,TRBJ2-3,ASSEGGRYTDTQY
NA,TRBV6-5,11,TRBJ2-3,ASSSYTGYTQY
NA,TRBV7-9,12,TRBJ2-7,ASSPSGSGYEQY